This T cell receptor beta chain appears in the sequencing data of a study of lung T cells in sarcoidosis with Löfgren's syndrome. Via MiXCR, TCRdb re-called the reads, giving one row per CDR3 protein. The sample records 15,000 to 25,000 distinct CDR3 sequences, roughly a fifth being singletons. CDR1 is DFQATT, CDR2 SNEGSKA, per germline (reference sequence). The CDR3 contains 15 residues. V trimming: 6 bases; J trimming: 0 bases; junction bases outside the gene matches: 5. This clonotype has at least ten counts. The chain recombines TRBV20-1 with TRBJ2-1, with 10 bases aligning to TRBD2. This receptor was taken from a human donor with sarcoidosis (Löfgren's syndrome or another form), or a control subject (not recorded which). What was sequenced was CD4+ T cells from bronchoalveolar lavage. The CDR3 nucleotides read TGCAGTGCAATTGCTAGCGGGAGCTCCTACAATGAGCAGTTCTTC. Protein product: CSAIASGSSYNEQFF.